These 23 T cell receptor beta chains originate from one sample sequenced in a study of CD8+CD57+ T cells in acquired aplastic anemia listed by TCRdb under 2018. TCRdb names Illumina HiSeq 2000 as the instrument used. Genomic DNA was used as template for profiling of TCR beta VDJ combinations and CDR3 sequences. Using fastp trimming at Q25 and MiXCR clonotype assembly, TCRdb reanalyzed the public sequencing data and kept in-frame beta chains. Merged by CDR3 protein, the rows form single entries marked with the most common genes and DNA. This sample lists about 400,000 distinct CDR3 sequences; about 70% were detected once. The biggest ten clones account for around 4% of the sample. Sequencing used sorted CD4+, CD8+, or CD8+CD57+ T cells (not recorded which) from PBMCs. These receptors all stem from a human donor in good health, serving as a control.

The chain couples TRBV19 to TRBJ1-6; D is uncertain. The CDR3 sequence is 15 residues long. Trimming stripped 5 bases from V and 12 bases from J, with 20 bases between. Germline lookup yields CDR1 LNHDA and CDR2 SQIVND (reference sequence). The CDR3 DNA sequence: TGTGCCAGTAGTTACGAGCGAGGAAGTGGGGTACCCCTCCACTTT. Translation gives CASSYERGSGVPLHF. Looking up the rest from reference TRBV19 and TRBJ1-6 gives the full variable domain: DGGITQSPKYLFRKEGQNVTLSCEQNLNHDAMYWYRQDPGQGLRLIYYSQIVNDFQKGDIAEGYSVSREKKESFPLTVTSAQKNPTAFYLCASSYERGSGVPLHFGNGTRLTVT.

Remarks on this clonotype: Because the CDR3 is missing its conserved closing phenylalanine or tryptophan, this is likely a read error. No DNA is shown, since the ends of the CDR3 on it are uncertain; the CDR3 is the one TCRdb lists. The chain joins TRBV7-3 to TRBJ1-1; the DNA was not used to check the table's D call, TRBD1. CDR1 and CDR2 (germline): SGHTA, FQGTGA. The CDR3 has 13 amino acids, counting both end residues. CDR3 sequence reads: CASSSTGNTEAFV.

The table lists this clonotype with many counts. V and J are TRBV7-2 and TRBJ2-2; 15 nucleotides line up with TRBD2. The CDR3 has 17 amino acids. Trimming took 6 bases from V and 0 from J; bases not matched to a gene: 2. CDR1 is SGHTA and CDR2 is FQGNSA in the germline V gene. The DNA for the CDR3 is TGTGCCAGCAGGCGGACTAGCGGGGGGGCGAACACCGGGGAGCTGTTTTTT. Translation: CASRRTSGGANTGELFF.

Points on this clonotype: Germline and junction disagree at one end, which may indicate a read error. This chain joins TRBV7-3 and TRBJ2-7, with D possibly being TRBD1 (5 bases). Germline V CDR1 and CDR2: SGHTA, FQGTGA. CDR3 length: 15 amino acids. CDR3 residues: CASSLTVGRSSEQYF. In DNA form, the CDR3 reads TGCGCCAGCAGCTTGACAGTCGGGCGGTCTTCGGAGCAGTACTTC.

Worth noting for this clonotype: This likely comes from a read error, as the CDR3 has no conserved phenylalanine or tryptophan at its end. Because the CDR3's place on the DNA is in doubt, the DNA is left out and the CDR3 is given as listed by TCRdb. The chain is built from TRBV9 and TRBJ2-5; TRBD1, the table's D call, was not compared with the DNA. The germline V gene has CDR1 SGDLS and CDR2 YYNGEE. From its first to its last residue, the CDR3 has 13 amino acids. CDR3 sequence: CASSAGGAGANDL.

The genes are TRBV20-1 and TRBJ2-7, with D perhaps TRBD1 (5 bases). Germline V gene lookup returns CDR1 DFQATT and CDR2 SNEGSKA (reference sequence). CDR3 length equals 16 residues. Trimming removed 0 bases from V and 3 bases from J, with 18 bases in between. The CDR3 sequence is CSARDHAGPGLYEQYF. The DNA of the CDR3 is TGCAGTGCTAGAGATCACGCAGGGCCAGGCCTCTACGAGCAGTACTTC.

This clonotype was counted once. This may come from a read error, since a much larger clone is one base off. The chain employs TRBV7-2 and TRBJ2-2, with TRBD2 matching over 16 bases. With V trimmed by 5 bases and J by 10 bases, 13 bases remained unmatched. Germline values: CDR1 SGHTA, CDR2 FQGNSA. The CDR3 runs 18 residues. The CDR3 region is CASSLIPGLAGGPEELFF. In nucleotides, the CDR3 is TGTGCCAGCAGCCTTATTCCGGGACTAGCGGGGGGGCCCGAGGAGCTGTTTTTT.

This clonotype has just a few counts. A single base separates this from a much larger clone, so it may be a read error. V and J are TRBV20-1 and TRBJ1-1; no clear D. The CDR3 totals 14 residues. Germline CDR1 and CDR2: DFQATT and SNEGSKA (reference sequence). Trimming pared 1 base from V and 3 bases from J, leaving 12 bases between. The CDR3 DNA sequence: TGCAGTGCTAGAGCGGAGGCAGCGTACACTGAAGCTTTCTTT. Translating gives CSARAEAAYTEAFF.

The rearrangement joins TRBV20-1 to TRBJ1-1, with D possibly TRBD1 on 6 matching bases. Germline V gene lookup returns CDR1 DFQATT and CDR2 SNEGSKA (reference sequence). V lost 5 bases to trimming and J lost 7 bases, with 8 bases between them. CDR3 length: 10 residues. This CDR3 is CSAGGFEAFF. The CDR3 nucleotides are TGCAGTGCTGGGGGCTTTGAAGCTTTCTTT.

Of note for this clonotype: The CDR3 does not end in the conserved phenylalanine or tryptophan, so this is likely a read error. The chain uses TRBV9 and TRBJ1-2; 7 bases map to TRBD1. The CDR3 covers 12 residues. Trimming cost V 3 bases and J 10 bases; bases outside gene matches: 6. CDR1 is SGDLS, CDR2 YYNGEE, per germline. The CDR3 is CASSATGVDYTY. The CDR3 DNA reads TGTGCCAGCAGCGCAACAGGGGTAGACTACACCTAC.

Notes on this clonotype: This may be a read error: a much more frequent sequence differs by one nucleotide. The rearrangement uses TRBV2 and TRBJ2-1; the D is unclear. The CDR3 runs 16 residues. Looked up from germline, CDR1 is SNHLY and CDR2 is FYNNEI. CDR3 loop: CASSLETSESEGEQFF. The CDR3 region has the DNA TGCGCCAGCAGCCTAGAGACGTCGGAATCCGAAGGTGAGCAGTTCTTC.

The CDR3 DNA reads as TGCAGTGCACATACGGGAGGGCCTTCGTACGAGCAGTACTTC. This gives the protein CSAHTGGPSYEQYF. This chain uses TRBV20-1 with TRBJ2-7, with 8 bases aligning to TRBD2. CDR1 is DFQATT and CDR2 is SNEGSKA in the germline V gene (reference sequence). The CDR3 is 14 residues long. Unmatched junction bases numbered 11, after V lost 6 bases and J lost 4 bases.

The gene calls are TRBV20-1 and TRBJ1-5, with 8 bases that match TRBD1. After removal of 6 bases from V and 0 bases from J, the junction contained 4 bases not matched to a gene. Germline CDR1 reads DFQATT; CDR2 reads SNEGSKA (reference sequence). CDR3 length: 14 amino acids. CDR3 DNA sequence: TGCAGTGCCTGGACAGGGATTAGCAATCAGCCCCAGCATTTT. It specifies CSAWTGISNQPQHF.

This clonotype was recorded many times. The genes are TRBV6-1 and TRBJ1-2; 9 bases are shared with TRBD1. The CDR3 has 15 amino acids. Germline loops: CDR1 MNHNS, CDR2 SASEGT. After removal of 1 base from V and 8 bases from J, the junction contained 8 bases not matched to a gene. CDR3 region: CASSEDWDRDDGYTF. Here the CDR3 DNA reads TGTGCCAGCAGTGAAGACTGGGACAGGGATGACGGCTACACCTTC.

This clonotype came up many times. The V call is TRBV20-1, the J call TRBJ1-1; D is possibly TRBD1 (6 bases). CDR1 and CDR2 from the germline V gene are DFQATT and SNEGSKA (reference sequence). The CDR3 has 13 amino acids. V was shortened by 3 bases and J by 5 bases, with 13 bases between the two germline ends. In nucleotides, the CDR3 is TGCAGTGCTAGGAGGTCAGGGGTAACTGAAGCTTTCTTT. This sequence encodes CSARRSGVTEAFF.

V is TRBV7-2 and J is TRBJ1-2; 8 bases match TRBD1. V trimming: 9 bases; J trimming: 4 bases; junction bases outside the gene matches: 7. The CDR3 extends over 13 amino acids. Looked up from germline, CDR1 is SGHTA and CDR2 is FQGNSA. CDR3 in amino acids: CASNLGQGYGYTF. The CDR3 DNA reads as TGTGCCAGTAACTTAGGACAGGGCTATGGCTACACCTTC.

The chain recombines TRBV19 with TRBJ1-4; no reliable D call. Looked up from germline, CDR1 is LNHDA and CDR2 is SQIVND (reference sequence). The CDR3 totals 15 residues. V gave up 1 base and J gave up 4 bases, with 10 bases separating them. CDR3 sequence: CASSIGETGNEKLFF. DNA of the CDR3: TGTGCCAGTAGTATAGGGGAGACGGGTAATGAAAAACTGTTTTTT. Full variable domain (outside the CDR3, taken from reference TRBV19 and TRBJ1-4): DGGITQSPKYLFRKEGQNVTLSCEQNLNHDAMYWYRQDPGQGLRLIYYSQIVNDFQKGDIAEGYSVSREKKESFPLTVTSAQKNPTAFYLCASSIGETGNEKLFFGSGTQLSVL.

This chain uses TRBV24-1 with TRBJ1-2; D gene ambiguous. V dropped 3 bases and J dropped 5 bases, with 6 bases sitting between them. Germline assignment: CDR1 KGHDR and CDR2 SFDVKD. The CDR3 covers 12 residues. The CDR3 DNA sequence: TGTGCCACCAGTGATGAAGTATATGGCTACACCTTC. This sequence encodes CATSDEVYGYTF.

The CDR3 region has the DNA TGTGCCAGCAGCTTAGGTGATGGGACCGAGCAGTACTTC. Its translation is CASSLGDGTEQYF. V and J are TRBV7-2 and TRBJ2-5; D is perhaps TRBD1 or TRBD2 (5 bases each). The assigned J gene may be wrong: the sequence end matches TRBJ2-7 better. The CDR3 spans 13 residues. Germline CDR1 is SGHTA and CDR2 is FQGNSA.

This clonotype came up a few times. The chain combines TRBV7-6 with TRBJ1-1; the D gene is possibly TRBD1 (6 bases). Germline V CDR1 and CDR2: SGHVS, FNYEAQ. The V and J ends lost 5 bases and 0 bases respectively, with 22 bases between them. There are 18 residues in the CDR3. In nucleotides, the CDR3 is TGTGCCAGCAGCCCACGGGGGGCGGGACAACAGATGAACACTGAAGCTTTCTTT. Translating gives CASSPRGAGQQMNTEAFF.

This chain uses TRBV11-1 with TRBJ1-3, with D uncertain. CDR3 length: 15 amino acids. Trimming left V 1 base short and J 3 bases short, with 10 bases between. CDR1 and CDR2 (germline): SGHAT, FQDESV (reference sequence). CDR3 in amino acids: CASSLVSGFGNTIYF. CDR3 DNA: TGTGCCAGCAGCTTAGTGTCGGGTTTTGGAAACACCATATATTTT.

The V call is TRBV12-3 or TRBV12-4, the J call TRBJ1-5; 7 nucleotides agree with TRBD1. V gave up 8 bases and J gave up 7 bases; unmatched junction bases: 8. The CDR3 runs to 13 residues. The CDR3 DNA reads TGTGCCAGCCGAACAGGGGAGGGGCAGCCCCAGCATTTT. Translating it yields CASRTGEGQPQHF.

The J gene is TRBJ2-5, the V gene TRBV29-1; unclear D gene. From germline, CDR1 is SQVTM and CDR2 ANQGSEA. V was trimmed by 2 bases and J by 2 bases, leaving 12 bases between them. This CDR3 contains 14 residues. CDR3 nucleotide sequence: TGCAGCGTTGAATTTCATACAAGGCAAGAGACCCAGTACTTC. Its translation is CSVEFHTRQETQYF. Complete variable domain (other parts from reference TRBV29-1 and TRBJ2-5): SAVISQKPSRDICQRGTSLTIQCQVDSQVTMMFWYRQQPGQSLTLIATANQGSEATYESGFVIDKFPISRPNLTFSTLTVSNMSPEDSSIYLCSVEFHTRQETQYFGPGTRLLVL.